These 10 T cell receptor beta chains came from one sample sequenced in a study of neurological immune-mediated disorders. TCRdb fed the 5' RACE reads into MiXCR, producing one record per CDR3 protein. The sample yields around 70,000 distinct CDR3 sequences, 3.2% seen once. The sample was PBMCs. Source of these receptors: a woman between 45 and 60 years old with multiple sclerosis.

In this sample, this clonotype turned up many times. The V gene is TRBV12-3 or TRBV12-4, the J gene TRBJ2-7; 12 bases match TRBD2. J was trimmed by 4 bases and V by 3 bases; bases with no gene match: 1. This CDR3 has 14 amino acids. Here the CDR3 reads CASSLLAGGYEQYF. The CDR3 DNA follows: TGTGCCAGCAGTTTGCTAGCGGGGGGGTACGAGCAGTACTTC.

This clonotype was found many times. V and J are TRBV5-5 and TRBJ2-2, with 8 bases fitting TRBD1. There are 17 residues in the CDR3. The germline V gene has CDR1 SGHKS and CDR2 YYEKEE (reference sequence). Germline trimming cut 4 bases from V and 5 bases from J; bases unmatched to any gene: 13. The CDR3 sequence: CASSPLPTGVGTGELFF. The CDR3 coding sequence is TGTGCCAGCAGCCCTCTTCCGACAGGGGTCGGGACCGGGGAGCTGTTTTTT.

This chain links TRBV7-2 with TRBJ2-2; D is ambiguous. V lost 5 bases, J lost 0 bases, and 7 bases lay in between. This CDR3 is 14 amino acids long. Germline CDR1 and CDR2: SGHTA and FQGNSA. The CDR3 sequence is CASSPQPNTGELFF. The CDR3, as DNA: TGTGCCAGCAGCCCCCAACCGAACACCGGGGAGCTGTTTTTT.

This clonotype was seen ten or more times. The gene calls are TRBV5-1 and TRBJ2-7; TRBD2 aligns across 9 bases. In germline, CDR1 is SGHRS, CDR2 YFSETQ. The CDR3 has 16 residues. Trimming at V came to 0 bases and at J to 7 bases, leaving 11 bases not matched to a gene. Here the CDR3 reads CASSLGPSGMSQEQYF. Written as DNA, the CDR3 is TGCGCCAGCAGCTTGGGGCCTAGCGGGATGAGTCAGGAGCAGTACTTC.

This clonotype was detected many times. The chain recombines TRBV5-1 with TRBJ2-1; TRBD1 or TRBD2 may be the D gene (5 bases each). Germline loops: CDR1 SGHRS, CDR2 YFSETQ. CDR3 size: 14 residues. The V end was cut by 4 bases, the J end by 6 bases, with 14 bases between. CDR3 bases: TGCGCCAGCAGCATAAACGGGGCCTCCAATGAGCAGTTCTTC. It translates to CASSINGASNEQFF.

This clonotype has just a few counts. The chain combines TRBV18 with TRBJ2-5; D remains ambiguous. Between the trimmed V and J ends, which lost 3 bases and 1 base, there was a span of 12 bases. CDR1 and CDR2 from the germline V gene are KGHSH and LQKENI. The CDR3 loop spans 15 amino acids. In DNA, the CDR3 is TGTGCCAGCTCACCGACCAGATCATCCCAAGAGACCCAGTACTTC. As protein: CASSPTRSSQETQYF.

At least ten counts were recorded for this clonotype. This chain's CDR3 is CSARRGRQSDTQYF. As DNA, the CDR3 is TGCAGTGCTAGACGTGGTAGGCAGTCAGATACGCAGTATTTT. The V and J genes are TRBV20-1 and TRBJ2-3; D ambiguous. V dropped 2 bases and J dropped 4 bases, with 13 bases sitting between them. The germline gives CDR1 DFQATT, CDR2 SNEGSKA (reference sequence). The CDR3 contains 14 residues.

This clonotype came up many times. The chain recombines TRBV7-6 with TRBJ2-1, with D maybe TRBD2 (6 bases). This CDR3 is 15 amino acids long. The germline V and J ends were trimmed by 2 bases and 2 bases, with 10 bases remaining between them. Germline V gene sequence: CDR1 SGHVS, CDR2 FNYEAQ. This chain's CDR3 is CASSLFTGAYNEQFF. In nucleotides, the CDR3 is TGTGCCAGCAGCTTATTTACGGGGGCCTACAATGAGCAGTTCTTC.

This clonotype was counted many times. The chain links TRBV24-1 to TRBJ2-1, with 7 nucleotides matching TRBD2. This CDR3 contains 13 residues. Germline trimming cut 7 bases from V and 7 bases from J; bases unmatched to any gene: 6. Per germline, CDR1 KGHDR and CDR2 SFDVKD. The CDR3 nucleotides read TGTGCCACCAGGGGGGGAGGGTATAATGAGCAGTTCTTC. Protein: CATRGGGYNEQFF.

Many counts were recorded for this clonotype. As DNA, the CDR3 is TGCAGTGCTAGGGTTGATTTCAGGGGAATCACTGAAGCTTTCTTT. It encodes CSARVDFRGITEAFF. This chain uses TRBV20-1 with TRBJ1-1, with a weak D call TRBD1 (6 bases). Germline V gives CDR1 DFQATT, CDR2 SNEGSKA (reference sequence). Trimming pared 3 bases from V and 4 bases from J, leaving 18 bases between. The CDR3 sequence is 15 residues long.